The sample holds many counts of the clone carrying this T cell receptor beta chain. No antigen is known for it. These data come from a study of Graves' ophthalmopathy and Graves' hyperthyroidism. Whole-study findings and limits: The authors also found most expanded thyroid clonotypes above 0.001 frequency in blood. A model of 13 signatures distinguished ophthalmopathy from stable hyperthyroidism at approximately 90% sensitivity and nearly 83% specificity.

This CDR3 contains 13 residues. Trimming removed 8 bases from V and 4 bases from J, with 17 bases in between. Germline values: CDR1 SQVTM, CDR2 ANQGSEA. Amplification targeted the TCR beta CDR3 regions, with RNA transcripts as the source material. First-round RT-PCR used HTBI primers; second-round multiplex PCR followed. One entry per CDR3 protein results from TCRdb running MiXCR on the multiplex PCR reads. The sample records about 640,000 distinct CDR3 sequences, roughly two fifths being singletons. The study excluded patients with other autoimmune diseases, uncontrolled infections, pregnancy or lactation. Clinicians diagnosed using symptoms, serum thyroxine, TRAb, thyroid ultrasound and orbital computed tomography.

V gene TRBV29-1 combines with J gene TRBJ2-5; TRBD2 might be the D (5 bases). Sequencing used peripheral blood. This receptor was taken from an adult man with Graves' ophthalmopathy. CDR3 nucleotides: TGCAGCACTAGTGGCCTTGCAGCAGAGACCCAGTACTTC. It yields the protein CSTSGLAAETQYF.